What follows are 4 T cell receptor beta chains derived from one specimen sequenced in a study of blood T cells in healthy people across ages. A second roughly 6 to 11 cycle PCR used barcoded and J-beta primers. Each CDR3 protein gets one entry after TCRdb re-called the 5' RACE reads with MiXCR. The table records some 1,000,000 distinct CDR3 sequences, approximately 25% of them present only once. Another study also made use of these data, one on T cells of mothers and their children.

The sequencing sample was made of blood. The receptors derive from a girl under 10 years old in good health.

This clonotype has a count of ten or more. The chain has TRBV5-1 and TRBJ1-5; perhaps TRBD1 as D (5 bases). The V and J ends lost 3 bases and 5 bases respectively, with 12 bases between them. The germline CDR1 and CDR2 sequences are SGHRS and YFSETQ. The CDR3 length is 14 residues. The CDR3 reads CASSSTGPDQPQHF. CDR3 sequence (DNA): TGCGCCAGCAGCTCAACAGGCCCCGATCAGCCCCAGCATTTT.

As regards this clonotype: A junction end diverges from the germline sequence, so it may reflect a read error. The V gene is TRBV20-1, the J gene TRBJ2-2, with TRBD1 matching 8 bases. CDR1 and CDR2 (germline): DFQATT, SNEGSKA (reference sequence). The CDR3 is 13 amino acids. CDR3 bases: TGCAGTGCCGAGCAGGGGGCGACCGGGGAGCTGCTTTTT. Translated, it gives CSAEQGATGELLF.

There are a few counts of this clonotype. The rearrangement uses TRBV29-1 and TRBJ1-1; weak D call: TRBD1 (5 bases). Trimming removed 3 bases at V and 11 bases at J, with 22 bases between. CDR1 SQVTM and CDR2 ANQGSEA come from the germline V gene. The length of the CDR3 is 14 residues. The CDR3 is CSVETAGPQMWAFF. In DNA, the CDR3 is TGCAGCGTTGAGACAGCCGGGCCCCAGATGTGGGCTTTCTTT.

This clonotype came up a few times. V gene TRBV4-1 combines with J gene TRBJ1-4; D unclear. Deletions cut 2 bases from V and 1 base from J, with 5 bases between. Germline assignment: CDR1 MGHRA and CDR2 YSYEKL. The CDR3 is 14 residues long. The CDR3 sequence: CASSQLGTNEKLFF. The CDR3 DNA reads TGCGCCAGCAGCCAACTTGGAACTAATGAAAAACTGTTTTTT.